This is a list of T cell receptor beta chains from one sample in a study of blood T cell repertoires in COVID-19. The table came from immunoSEQ multiplex PCR; TCRdb's copy has only in-frame clones and leaves some out. This sample has 180,000 or so clones, with around 80% found just once. Source material: peripheral blood. Every receptor here comes from a woman over 75 with COVID-19, enrolled during active disease. The CDR3 runs from the conserved cysteine through the conserved F or W. D genes are given only for firm matches. The listing skips clone size in some rows; elsewhere it reads once, few, many or a size class.

v_call: TRBV9
d_call: TRBD1
clone_size: NA
j_call: TRBJ1-2
cdr3_aa: CASSVRDRGAYGYTF
cdr3_nt: TGTGCCAGCAGCGTAAGGGACAGGGGGGCCTATGGCTACACCTTC

v_call: TRBV28
d_call: NA
clone_size: NA
j_call: TRBJ2-1
cdr3_aa: CASSLAGDSYNEQFF
cdr3_nt: TGTGCCAGCAGTTTAGCCGGGGACTCCTACAATGAGCAGTTCTTC

v_call: TRBV25-1
d_call: NA
clone_size: NA
j_call: TRBJ2-2
cdr3_aa: CASSEWAIAETTGELFF
cdr3_nt: TGTGCCAGCAGTGAATGGGCGATAGCGGAGACCACCGGGGAGCTGTTTTTT

v_call: TRBV5-4
d_call: TRBD2
clone_size: once
j_call: TRBJ2-7
cdr3_aa: CASSPGGLAGYEQYF
cdr3_nt: TGTGCCAGCAGCCCGGGGGGACTAGCGGGCTACGAGCAGTACTTC

v_call: TRBV12-5
d_call: NA
clone_size: NA
j_call: TRBJ1-2
cdr3_aa: CASGSPGTPYGGYTF
cdr3_nt: TGTGCTAGTGGTTCCCCCGGGACTCCGTATGGCGGCTACACCTTC

v_call: TRBV19
d_call: NA
clone_size: few
j_call: TRBJ1-5
cdr3_aa: CASSATGNSNQPQHF
cdr3_nt: TGTGCCAGTAGTGCTACAGGGAATAGCAATCAGCCCCAGCATTTT

v_call: TRBV30
d_call: NA
clone_size: NA
j_call: TRBJ1-1
cdr3_aa: CAWSSMGAGNTEAFF
cdr3_nt: TGTGCCTGGAGTAGTATGGGGGCCGGAAACACTGAAGCTTTCTTT

v_call: TRBV21-1
d_call: NA
clone_size: NA
j_call: TRBJ2-1
cdr3_aa: CASSIIQGDYNEQFF
cdr3_nt: TGTGCCAGCAGCATCATACAGGGGGACTACAATGAGCAGTTCTTC

v_call: TRBV27
d_call: NA
clone_size: few
j_call: TRBJ1-6
cdr3_aa: CASSPGTESGSPLHF
cdr3_nt: TGTGCCAGCAGTCCCGGGACGGAGAGCGGGTCACCCCTCCACTTT

v_call: TRBV7-9
d_call: TRBD1
clone_size: NA
j_call: TRBJ2-7
cdr3_aa: CASSSPWTGGSYEQYF
cdr3_nt: TGTGCCAGCAGCTCCCCATGGACAGGGGGATCCTACGAGCAGTACTTC

v_call: TRBV4-3
d_call: NA
clone_size: once
j_call: TRBJ2-3
cdr3_aa: CASSQEPTGWKSTDTQYF
cdr3_nt: TGCGCCAGCAGCCAAGAGCCCACGGGGTGGAAAAGCACAGATACGCAGTATTTT

v_call: TRBV20-1
d_call: TRBD2
clone_size: NA
j_call: TRBJ2-1
cdr3_aa: CSASRSSGRVNEQFF
cdr3_nt: TGCAGTGCTAGTCGGTCTAGCGGGAGAGTAAATGAGCAGTTCTTC

v_call: TRBV29-1
d_call: TRBD2
clone_size: few
j_call: TRBJ2-1
cdr3_aa: CSVVSSGRGRQFF
cdr3_nt: TGCAGCGTTGTGTCTAGCGGGAGGGGACGGCAGTTCTTC

v_call: TRBV27
d_call: NA
clone_size: NA
j_call: TRBJ2-1
cdr3_aa: CASSPQTGLGYNEQFF
cdr3_nt: TGTGCCAGCAGTCCACAAACAGGGCTAGGGTACAATGAGCAGTTCTTC

v_call: TRBV18
d_call: TRBD1
clone_size: NA
j_call: TRBJ1-5
cdr3_aa: CASSSGTGDNQPQHF
cdr3_nt: TGTGCCAGCTCAAGCGGGACAGGGGATAATCAGCCCCAGCATTTT

v_call: TRBV10-3
d_call: NA
clone_size: NA
j_call: TRBJ2-3
cdr3_aa: CAISESLTGDTQYF
cdr3_nt: TGTGCCATCAGTGAGTCCCTAACAGGGGATACGCAGTATTTT

v_call: TRBV27
d_call: NA
clone_size: few
j_call: TRBJ2-7
cdr3_aa: CASCAFPPRCEQYF
cdr3_nt: TGTGCCAGCTGCGCGTTTCCACCCCGGTGCGAGCAGTACTTC

v_call: TRBV19
d_call: TRBD1
clone_size: few
j_call: TRBJ2-3
cdr3_aa: CASSPTGGADTQYF
cdr3_nt: TGTGCCAGTAGCCCGACAGGGGGAGCAGATACGCAGTATTTT

v_call: TRBV4-1
d_call: NA
clone_size: once
j_call: TRBJ2-1
cdr3_aa: CASSPTWNEQFF
cdr3_nt: TGCGCCAGCAGCCCCACTTGGAATGAGCAGTTCTTC

v_call: TRBV27
d_call: TRBD1
clone_size: NA
j_call: TRBJ2-7
cdr3_aa: CASSWGQGSEQYF
cdr3_nt: TGTGCCAGCAGTTGGGGACAGGGATCCGAGCAGTACTTC

v_call: TRBV7-6
d_call: TRBD2
clone_size: NA
j_call: TRBJ2-3
cdr3_aa: CASSLDYAGAGDTQYF
cdr3_nt: TGTGCCAGCAGCTTAGACTATGCGGGAGCGGGGGATACGCAGTATTTT

v_call: TRBV2
d_call: TRBD1
clone_size: few
j_call: TRBJ1-2
cdr3_aa: CASSEQTGVGYTF
cdr3_nt: TGTGCCAGCAGCGAACAGACAGGGGTTGGCTACACCTTC

v_call: TRBV19
d_call: TRBD1
clone_size: NA
j_call: TRBJ1-1
cdr3_aa: CASAARGHTEAFF
cdr3_nt: TGTGCCAGTGCCGCCAGGGGGCACACTGAAGCTTTCTTT

v_call: TRBV7-2
d_call: NA
clone_size: once
j_call: TRBJ2-4
cdr3_aa: CASSPGLAKNIQYF
cdr3_nt: TGTGCCAGCAGCCCAGGGCTAGCCAAAAACATTCAGTACTTC

v_call: TRBV6-5
d_call: NA
clone_size: NA
j_call: TRBJ2-3
cdr3_aa: CASSSHTEGDTQYF
cdr3_nt: TGTGCCAGCAGTTCCCACACAGAGGGAGATACGCAGTATTTT

v_call: TRBV9
d_call: NA
clone_size: NA
j_call: TRBJ2-3
cdr3_aa: CASSVSQGSDTQYF
cdr3_nt: TGTGCCAGCAGCGTGAGTCAGGGTTCAGATACGCAGTATTTT

v_call: TRBV3-1/TRBV3-2
d_call: NA
clone_size: NA
j_call: TRBJ2-4
cdr3_aa: CASSQERTGNSDIQYF
cdr3_nt: TGTGCCAGCAGCCAAGAGAGAACAGGGAACAGCGACATTCAGTACTTC

v_call: TRBV5-1
d_call: NA
clone_size: NA
j_call: TRBJ1-2
cdr3_aa: CASSLTTGIVDYGYTF
cdr3_nt: TGCGCCAGCAGCTTGACGACGGGAATCGTAGACTATGGCTACACCTTC

v_call: TRBV2
d_call: TRBD2
clone_size: NA
j_call: TRBJ2-7
cdr3_aa: CASIPVTSGKVEQYF
cdr3_nt: TGTGCCAGCATCCCCGTGACTAGCGGGAAAGTCGAGCAGTACTTC

v_call: TRBV5-4
d_call: NA
clone_size: NA
j_call: TRBJ1-2
cdr3_aa: CASSFGGSLRDF
cdr3_nt: TGTGCCAGCAGCTTTGGCGGCAGTTTGAGGGACTTC

v_call: TRBV5-1
d_call: TRBD2
clone_size: once
j_call: TRBJ2-3
cdr3_aa: CASSLSERGYTDTQYF
cdr3_nt: TGCGCCAGCAGCCTCTCCGAGCGGGGTTACACAGATACGCAGTATTTT

v_call: TRBV19
d_call: NA
clone_size: few
j_call: TRBJ1-1
cdr3_aa: CASSMGPAGVTEAFF
cdr3_nt: TGTGCCAGTAGTATGGGACCCGCGGGGGTCACTGAAGCTTTCTTT

v_call: TRBV7-9
d_call: TRBD2
clone_size: NA
j_call: TRBJ2-1
cdr3_aa: CASSFILAGNEQFF
cdr3_nt: TGTGCCAGCAGCTTTATTCTAGCGGGAAATGAGCAGTTCTTC

v_call: TRBV28
d_call: TRBD2
clone_size: few
j_call: TRBJ2-7
cdr3_aa: CASKSSGSSYEQYF
cdr3_nt: TGTGCCAGCAAAAGTAGCGGGAGCAGTTACGAGCAGTACTTC

v_call: TRBV12-3/TRBV12-4
d_call: NA
clone_size: once
j_call: TRBJ1-4
cdr3_aa: CASSGGGYEKLFF
cdr3_nt: TGTGCCAGCAGTGGGGGCGGGTACGAAAAACTGTTTTTT

v_call: TRBV13
d_call: NA
clone_size: once
j_call: TRBJ1-2
cdr3_aa: CASSLKTRAYGYTF
cdr3_nt: TGTGCCAGCAGCTTAAAAACGCGGGCCTATGGCTACACCTTC

v_call: TRBV7-6
d_call: NA
clone_size: NA
j_call: TRBJ2-2
cdr3_aa: CASSLVSQANTGELFF
cdr3_nt: TGTGCCAGCAGCTTAGTTTCGCAGGCCAACACCGGGGAGCTGTTTTTT

v_call: TRBV12-5
d_call: NA
clone_size: NA
j_call: TRBJ2-7
cdr3_aa: CASGFGAGGSYEQYF
cdr3_nt: TGTGCTAGTGGTTTCGGGGCAGGGGGGTCCTACGAGCAGTACTTC

v_call: TRBV4-2
d_call: NA
clone_size: NA
j_call: TRBJ2-5
cdr3_aa: CASSQDYGGAKETQYF
cdr3_nt: TGTGCCAGCAGCCAAGATTATGGCGGGGCTAAAGAGACCCAGTACTTC

v_call: TRBV30
d_call: NA
clone_size: NA
j_call: TRBJ2-5
cdr3_aa: CAWNKGGQRKETQYF
cdr3_nt: TGTGCCTGGAATAAGGGGGGGCAAAGGAAAGAGACCCAGTACTTC

v_call: TRBV6-1
d_call: NA
clone_size: NA
j_call: TRBJ2-2
cdr3_aa: CASSEGTANTGELFF
cdr3_nt: TGTGCCAGCAGTGAAGGGACAGCGAACACCGGGGAGCTGTTTTTT

v_call: TRBV15
d_call: NA
clone_size: few
j_call: TRBJ2-5
cdr3_aa: CATSRPPDRYQETQYF
cdr3_nt: TGTGCCACCAGCAGACCCCCCGACAGATACCAAGAGACCCAGTACTTC

v_call: TRBV6-5
d_call: TRBD2
clone_size: NA
j_call: TRBJ2-2
cdr3_aa: CAISPSGGNTGELFF
cdr3_nt: TGTGCCATCTCCCCTAGCGGGGGGAACACCGGGGAGCTGTTTTTT

v_call: TRBV6-5
d_call: NA
clone_size: NA
j_call: TRBJ2-3
cdr3_aa: CASMAVTSTDTQYF
cdr3_nt: TGTGCCAGCATGGCGGTGACTAGCACAGATACGCAGTATTTT

v_call: TRBV2
d_call: NA
clone_size: NA
j_call: TRBJ1-2
cdr3_aa: CASSGGTNYGYTF
cdr3_nt: TGTGCCAGCAGTGGCGGGACGAACTATGGCTACACCTTC

v_call: TRBV19
d_call: TRBD1
clone_size: NA
j_call: TRBJ2-3
cdr3_aa: CASRTGINTDTQYF
cdr3_nt: TGTGCCAGTAGGACAGGGATCAACACAGATACGCAGTATTTT

v_call: TRBV5-6
d_call: TRBD1
clone_size: NA
j_call: TRBJ2-5
cdr3_aa: CASSSPGQGSETQYF
cdr3_nt: TGTGCCAGCAGCTCCCCGGGACAGGGGTCGGAGACCCAGTACTTC

v_call: TRBV6-5
d_call: TRBD2
clone_size: NA
j_call: TRBJ2-1
cdr3_aa: CASSPSSGGGNEQFF
cdr3_nt: TGTGCCAGCAGCCCCTCATCGGGAGGAGGGAATGAGCAGTTCTTC

v_call: TRBV5-1
d_call: TRBD1
clone_size: NA
j_call: TRBJ2-5
cdr3_aa: CASSGARQGGETQYF
cdr3_nt: TGCGCCAGCAGCGGGGCACGACAGGGCGGGGAGACCCAGTACTTC

v_call: TRBV7-9
d_call: NA
clone_size: NA
j_call: TRBJ1-5
cdr3_aa: CATEAGGHSNQPQHF
cdr3_nt: TGTGCCACTGAGGCTGGGGGCCATAGCAATCAGCCCCAGCATTTT

v_call: TRBV6-5
d_call: NA
clone_size: NA
j_call: TRBJ2-5
cdr3_aa: CASSSQGGVETQYF
cdr3_nt: TGTGCCAGCAGCTCTCAGGGGGGCGTAGAGACCCAGTACTTC

v_call: TRBV10-3
d_call: NA
clone_size: NA
j_call: TRBJ2-7
cdr3_aa: CAISDNAGRSYEQYF
cdr3_nt: TGTGCCATCAGTGATAACGCGGGAAGATCCTACGAGCAGTACTTC

v_call: TRBV7-9
d_call: NA
clone_size: NA
j_call: TRBJ1-1
cdr3_aa: CATFAETRANTEAFF
cdr3_nt: TGTGCCACCTTCGCCGAGACAAGAGCGAACACTGAAGCTTTCTTT

v_call: TRBV5-4
d_call: TRBD2
clone_size: NA
j_call: TRBJ2-5
cdr3_aa: CASSLGLAGGHETQYF
cdr3_nt: TGTGCCAGCAGCCTGGGACTAGCGGGGGGGCACGAGACCCAGTACTTC

v_call: TRBV28
d_call: NA
clone_size: few
j_call: TRBJ2-3
cdr3_aa: CASRPLVRSTDTQYF
cdr3_nt: TGTGCCAGCAGGCCACTAGTCCGTAGCACAGATACGCAGTATTTT

v_call: TRBV7-2
d_call: TRBD2
clone_size: NA
j_call: TRBJ2-3
cdr3_aa: CASSTGLAGGPQGTDTQYF
cdr3_nt: TGTGCCAGCAGCACAGGACTAGCGGGAGGACCCCAGGGCACAGATACGCAGTATTTT

v_call: TRBV27
d_call: NA
clone_size: NA
j_call: TRBJ2-2
cdr3_aa: CASSLFDSAGELFF
cdr3_nt: TGTGCCAGCAGTTTATTTGATTCGGCCGGGGAGCTGTTTTTT

v_call: TRBV19
d_call: NA
clone_size: NA
j_call: TRBJ1-1
cdr3_aa: CASSIQPGLNTEAFF
cdr3_nt: TGTGCCAGTAGTATACAGCCGGGTCTGAACACTGAAGCTTTCTTT

v_call: TRBV18
d_call: TRBD1
clone_size: NA
j_call: TRBJ2-1
cdr3_aa: CASSLNALTGGANEQFF
cdr3_nt: TGTGCCAGCTCACTAAATGCACTGACAGGGGGGGCCAATGAGCAGTTCTTC